Listed here are 3 T cell receptor beta chains from one sample, sequenced in a study of T cell responses to AZD1222 COVID-19 vaccine. Repertoires were generated with immunoSEQ multiplex PCR, while TCRdb's copy carries only in-frame clones and drops some. The sample carries about 100,000 clones, 70% to 90% recorded once. The material sequenced was peripheral blood, taken on day 0 of MenACWY control vaccination. Receptor source: an adult in good health.

The gene calls are TRBV7-9 and TRBJ1-4; D is undetermined. Germline CDR1 reads SEHNR; CDR2 reads FQNEAQ (reference sequence). Trimming took off 2 bases at V and 3 bases at J, with 7 bases between the two ends. The CDR3 covers 14 residues. The CDR3 loop reads CASSLWGSNEKLFF. CDR3 nucleotides: TGTGCCAGCAGCTTATGGGGTTCTAATGAAAAACTGTTTTTT.

The chain joins TRBV19 to TRBJ1-2; D is perhaps TRBD1 (6 bases). Germline-derived CDR1 and CDR2 are LNHDA and SQIVND (reference sequence). The V end was cut by 7 bases, the J end by 7 bases, with 22 bases between. CDR3 size: 15 residues. The CDR3: CASTDDRPVWGGYTF. DNA of the CDR3: TGTGCCAGTACCGACGACAGGCCTGTTTGGGGTGGCTACACCTTC.

The rearrangement uses TRBV5-6 and TRBJ1-2; no firm D call. The CDR3 extends over 13 amino acids. CDR1 SGHDT and CDR2 YYEEEE come from the germline V gene. Trimming left V 0 bases short and J 8 bases short, with 11 bases between. CDR3: CASSLDSRDGYTF. The CDR3 nucleotides read TGTGCCAGCAGCTTGGACAGTCGCGACGGCTACACCTTC.